The T cell receptor (beta chain) under discussion was sequenced for a study of shared clonotypes between healthy human individuals (TCRdb year 2020). For the study in its entirety: The cohort comprised a couple of women and a few men aged 18 to 49 years. To increase sequencing depth and limit assay-specific biases, TCR repertoire library preparation and sequencing were carried out by different laboratories using diverse techniques. Blood TCR repertoires of about five healthy adults were deeply sequenced to estimate repertoire size and the extent of clonotype sharing between individuals. For each donor, CD4 naive and CD4 memory were each run on three plates, CD8 naive on two plates, and CD8 memory on one plate. Each donor's leukapheresis produced roughly between about 0.9 and 9.5 billion PBMCs.

In regard to this clone: Its cognate antigen has yet to be identified. Base qualities are missing; no much larger clone stands one base away.

Results and caveats for the whole study, not just this receptor: Sampling was limited to blood, and TCR repertoires in tissue likely differ from TCR repertoires in blood. Incomplete sequencing was indicated by rarefaction of sorted-subset datasets, despite the large sequencing depth. Because the study included only a small number of donors, the genetic and exposure-history diversity represented was limited. Larger estimated clonotype richness was generally found for naive subsets than for memory subsets. Based on pairwise subsampling, the degree of clonotype sharing among donors was expected to be affected by sequencing depth. When several donors were compared, the shared fraction of clonotypes was 5% to 6.5% for naive CD4, 3.5% to 4% for naive CD8, 2% to 2.5% for memory CD4, and less than 0.5% for memory CD8. Compared with non-shared clonotypes, the clonotypes found in all four sorted-subset donors had higher generation probabilities.

The donors were healthy, HIV-negative adults who had no recently reported acute infections or vaccinations. Every donor was a Caucasian adult living in Nashville, Tennessee, USA. CD4+ T cells were enriched by magnetic negative selection; naive cells were then positively selected on CD45RA, and the negative fraction formed the memory subset. After blood collection by leukapheresis, PBMCs were isolated using Ficoll-Histopaque density gradient centrifugation and then cryopreserved in the vapor phase of liquid nitrogen. Purity and quantity of every magnetically sorted T cell population were checked by analytical flow cytometry. Genomic DNA was isolated from every sorted fraction and measured by UV absorbance on a Nanodrop 2000c. Using the deep immunoSEQ assay, multiplex PCR amplified TCR CDR3 regions from genomic DNA. Extracted genomic DNA from each cell subset was spread evenly across all wells of several immunoSEQ 96-well plates, with each plate serving as a replicate. Each replicate PCR for sorted subsets received approximately 200 ng genomic DNA, equal to around 32,000 T cell genomes. Purified libraries were quantified with a Qubit 3.0 fluorometer, sized on a Bioanalyzer 2100, and re-quantified with the KAPA Library Quantification kit. Each immunoSEQ 96-well plate was sequenced on its own single-read 150-cycle Illumina NextSeq 550 flow cell. From the authors' description of their analysis: The immunoSEQ output contained only junctional sequences without quality scores, so filtering could not match that applied to full-length reads. Sequences were annotated with PyIR, a Python wrapper for IgBLAST v1.9, using IMGT germline references to assign V/J genes and CDR3. Reads with weak V/J assignments (E-value above 1e-6), missing CDR3, stop codons, out-of-frame junctions, or ambiguous translated residues were removed. A V3J clonotype was defined by an identical inferred V gene, J gene, and CDR3 amino acid sequence. Percentage overlap between repertoires was computed as shared unique clonotypes divided by the size of the smaller repertoire. Repertoire richness was assessed with RTK rarefaction, the Chao1 estimator, and Recon v2.1 estimates of unobserved clonotypes. Generation probabilities were computed with OLGA for all TCRbeta clonotypes obtained by the gDNA method from four donors. This immuneACCESS table, as held by TCRdb, lists in-frame sequences with V and J called but not all clones. Of the missing ones, under half trace to an unresolved V gene in checked studies; the others have no known cause. D and trimming were read from the DNA, whereas the V and J calls and clone size are those reported in that table. The sample includes about 2 million clones, with roughly 96% observed a single time. The biggest ten clones account for roughly 0.13% of the sample.

V and J are trimmed by 3 bases and 4 bases, and the gene matches miss 12 bases of the junction. According to the germline V gene, CDR1 reads MNHNS and CDR2 reads SASEGT. Reading from cysteine to phenylalanine, the CDR3 counts 16 amino acids. This entry keeps only the CDR3 DNA: 48 bases, framed from base 1. The source of this sequence is a young man in good health. The sample comprised naive CD4+ T cells sorted from blood. What this sample's cell subset or site label stands for: CD45RA+ positively selected. The chain is assembled from TRBV6-1 and TRBJ2-7; 7 central bases correspond to TRBD2. The CDR3 amino acid sequence is: CASSDPPAGNWYEQYF. The DNA sequence reads TGTGCCAGCAGTGACCCCCCAGCGGGAAATTGGTACGAGCAGTACTTC.